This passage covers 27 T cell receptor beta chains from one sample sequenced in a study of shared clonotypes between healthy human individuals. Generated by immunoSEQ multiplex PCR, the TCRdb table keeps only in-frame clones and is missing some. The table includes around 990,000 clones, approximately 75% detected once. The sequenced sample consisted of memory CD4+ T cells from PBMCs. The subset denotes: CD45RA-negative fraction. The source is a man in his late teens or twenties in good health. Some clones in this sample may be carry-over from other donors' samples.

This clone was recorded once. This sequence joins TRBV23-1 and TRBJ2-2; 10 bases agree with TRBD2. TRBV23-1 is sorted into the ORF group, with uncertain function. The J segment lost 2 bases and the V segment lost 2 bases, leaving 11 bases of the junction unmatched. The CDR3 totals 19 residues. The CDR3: CASSQPRYSSGGNTGELFF. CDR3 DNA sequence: TGCGCCAGCAGTCAACCCAGATACTCTAGCGGGGGTAACACCGGGGAGCTGTTTTTT.

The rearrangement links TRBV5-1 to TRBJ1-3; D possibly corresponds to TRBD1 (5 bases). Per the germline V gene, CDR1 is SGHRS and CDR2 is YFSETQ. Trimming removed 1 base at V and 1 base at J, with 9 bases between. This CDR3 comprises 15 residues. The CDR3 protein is CASSLQGISGNTIYF. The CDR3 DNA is TGCGCCAGCAGCTTGCAGGGTATTTCTGGAAACACCATATATTTT.

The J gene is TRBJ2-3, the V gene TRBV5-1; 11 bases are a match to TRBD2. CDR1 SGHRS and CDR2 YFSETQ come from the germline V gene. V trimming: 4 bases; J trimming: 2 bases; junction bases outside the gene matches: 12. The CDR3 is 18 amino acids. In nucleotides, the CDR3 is TGCGCCAGCAGCCTGGGGTCCATAGCGGGAGGGGTCACAGATACGCAGTATTTT. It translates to CASSLGSIAGGVTDTQYF. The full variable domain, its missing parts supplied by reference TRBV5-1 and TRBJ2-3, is KAGVTQTPRYLIKTRGQQVTLSCSPISGHRSVSWYQQTPGQGLQFLFEYFSETQRNKGNFPGRFSGRQFSNSRSEMNVSTLELGDSALYLCASSLGSIAGGVTDTQYFGPGTRLTVL.

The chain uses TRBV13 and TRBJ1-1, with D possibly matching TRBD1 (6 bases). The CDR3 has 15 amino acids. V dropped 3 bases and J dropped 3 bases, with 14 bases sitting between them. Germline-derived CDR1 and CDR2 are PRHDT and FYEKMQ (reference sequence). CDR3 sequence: CASSFRRGADTEAFF. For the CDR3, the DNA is TGTGCCAGCAGCTTCCGTAGGGGGGCCGACACTGAAGCTTTCTTT. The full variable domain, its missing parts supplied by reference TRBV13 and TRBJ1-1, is AAGVIQSPRHLIKEKRETATLKCYPIPRHDTVYWYQQGPGQDPQFLISFYEKMQSDKGSIPDRFSAQQFSDYHSELNMSSLELGDSALYFCASSFRRGADTEAFFGQGTRLTVV.

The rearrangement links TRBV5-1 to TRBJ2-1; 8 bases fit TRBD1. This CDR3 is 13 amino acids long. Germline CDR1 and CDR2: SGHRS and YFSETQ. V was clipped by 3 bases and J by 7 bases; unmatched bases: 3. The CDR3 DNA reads TGCGCCAGCAGCTCGACAGGGGCTAATGAGCAGTTCTTC. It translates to CASSSTGANEQFF.

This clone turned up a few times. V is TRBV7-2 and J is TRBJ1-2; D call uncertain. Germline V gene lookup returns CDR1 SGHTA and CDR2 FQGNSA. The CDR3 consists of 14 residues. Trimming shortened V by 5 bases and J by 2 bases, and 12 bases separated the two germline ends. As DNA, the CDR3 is TGTGCCAGCAGCCCGTACGGGGTCAACTATGGCTACACCTTC. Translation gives CASSPYGVNYGYTF.

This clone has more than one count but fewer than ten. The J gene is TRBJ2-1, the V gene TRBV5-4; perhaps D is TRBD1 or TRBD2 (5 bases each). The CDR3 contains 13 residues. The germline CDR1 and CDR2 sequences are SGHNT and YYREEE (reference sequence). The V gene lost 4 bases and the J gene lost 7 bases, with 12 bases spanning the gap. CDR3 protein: CASSPGSLNEQFF. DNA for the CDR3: TGTGCCAGCAGCCCAGGGAGTCTGAATGAGCAGTTCTTC.

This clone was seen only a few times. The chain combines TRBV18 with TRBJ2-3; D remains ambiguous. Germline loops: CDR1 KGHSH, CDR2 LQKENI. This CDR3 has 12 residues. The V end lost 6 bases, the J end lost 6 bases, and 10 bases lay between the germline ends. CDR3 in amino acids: CASSPILDTQYF. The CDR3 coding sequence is TGTGCCAGCTCCCCTATCTTGGATACGCAGTATTTT.

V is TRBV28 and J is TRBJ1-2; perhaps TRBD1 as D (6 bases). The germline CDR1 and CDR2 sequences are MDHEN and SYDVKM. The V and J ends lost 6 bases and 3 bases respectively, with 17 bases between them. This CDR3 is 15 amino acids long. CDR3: CASSQLRAGDYGYTF. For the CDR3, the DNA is TGTGCCAGCAGCCAACTTAGGGCAGGGGACTATGGCTACACCTTC.

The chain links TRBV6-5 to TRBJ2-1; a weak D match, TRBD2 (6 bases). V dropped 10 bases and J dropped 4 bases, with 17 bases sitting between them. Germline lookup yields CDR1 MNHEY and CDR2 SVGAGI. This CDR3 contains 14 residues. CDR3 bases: TGTGCCATCAATCCTTCCGGGAGTTACAATGAGCAGTTCTTC. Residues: CAINPSGSYNEQFF.

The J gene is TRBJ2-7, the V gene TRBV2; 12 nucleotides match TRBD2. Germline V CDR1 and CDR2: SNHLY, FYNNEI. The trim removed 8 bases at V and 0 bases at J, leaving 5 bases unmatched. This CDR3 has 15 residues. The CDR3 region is CASRLTSGGSYEQYF. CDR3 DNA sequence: TGTGCCAGCCGTCTGACTAGCGGGGGCTCCTACGAGCAGTACTTC.

In DNA form, the CDR3 reads TGTGCCAGCAGTTCGGGAGACAGGCACTACCAAGAGACCCAGTACTTC. Its translation: CASSSGDRHYQETQYF. This chain joins TRBV28 and TRBJ2-5; D is possibly TRBD1 or TRBD2 (6 bases each). V was shortened by 4 bases and J by 0 bases, with 15 bases between the two germline ends. The CDR3 covers 16 residues. Germline V gene data show CDR1 as MDHEN and CDR2 as SYDVKM.

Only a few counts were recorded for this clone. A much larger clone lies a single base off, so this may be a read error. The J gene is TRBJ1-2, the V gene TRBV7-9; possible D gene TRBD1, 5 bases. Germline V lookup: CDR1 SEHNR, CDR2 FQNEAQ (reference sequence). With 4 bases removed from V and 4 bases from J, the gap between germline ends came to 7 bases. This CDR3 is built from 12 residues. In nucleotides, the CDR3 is TGTGCCAGCAGCTACGACAGCTATGGCTACACCTTC. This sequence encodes CASSYDSYGYTF.

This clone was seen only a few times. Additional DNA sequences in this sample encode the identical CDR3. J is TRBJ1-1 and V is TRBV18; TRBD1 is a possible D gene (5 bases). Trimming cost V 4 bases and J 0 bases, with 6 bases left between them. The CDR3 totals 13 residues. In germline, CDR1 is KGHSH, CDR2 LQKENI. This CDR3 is CASSRDLNTEAFF. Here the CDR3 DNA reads TGTGCCAGCTCACGGGACCTGAACACTGAAGCTTTCTTT.

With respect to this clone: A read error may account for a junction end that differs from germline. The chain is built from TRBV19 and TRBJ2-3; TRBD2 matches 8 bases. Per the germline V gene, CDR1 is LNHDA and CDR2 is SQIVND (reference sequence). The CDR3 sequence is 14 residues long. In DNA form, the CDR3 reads TGTGCCACCCAACTAGCGGACCGCACAGATAGGCAGTATTTT. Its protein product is CATQLADRTDRQYF.

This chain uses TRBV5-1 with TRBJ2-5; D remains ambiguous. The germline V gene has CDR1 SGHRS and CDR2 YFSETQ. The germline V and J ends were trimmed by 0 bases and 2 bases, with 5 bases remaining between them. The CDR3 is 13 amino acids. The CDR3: CASSLEQQETQYF. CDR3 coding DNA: TGCGCCAGCAGCTTGGAACAGCAAGAGACCCAGTACTTC.

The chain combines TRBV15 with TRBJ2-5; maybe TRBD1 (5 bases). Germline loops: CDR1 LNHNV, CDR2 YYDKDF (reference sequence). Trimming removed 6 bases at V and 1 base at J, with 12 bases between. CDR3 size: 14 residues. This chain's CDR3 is CATRQTVAQETQYF. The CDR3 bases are TGTGCCACCAGACAGACAGTAGCCCAAGAGACCCAGTACTTC.

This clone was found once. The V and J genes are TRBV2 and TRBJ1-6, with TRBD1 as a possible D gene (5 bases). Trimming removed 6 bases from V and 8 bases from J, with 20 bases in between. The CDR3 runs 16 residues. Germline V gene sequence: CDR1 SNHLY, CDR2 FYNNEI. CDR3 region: CASRARDPWRHSPLHF. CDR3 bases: TGTGCCAGCAGAGCCAGGGACCCCTGGCGGCATTCACCCCTCCACTTT.

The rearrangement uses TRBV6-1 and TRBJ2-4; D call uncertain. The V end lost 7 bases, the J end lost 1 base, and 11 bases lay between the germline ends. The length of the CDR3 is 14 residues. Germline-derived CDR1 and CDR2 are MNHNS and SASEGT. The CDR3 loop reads CASKEAWAKNIQYF. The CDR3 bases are TGTGCCAGCAAGGAAGCCTGGGCCAAAAACATTCAGTACTTC.

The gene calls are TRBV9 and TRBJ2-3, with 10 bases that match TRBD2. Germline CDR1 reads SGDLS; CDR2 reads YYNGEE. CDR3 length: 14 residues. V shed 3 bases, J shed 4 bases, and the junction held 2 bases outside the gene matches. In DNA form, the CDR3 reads TGTGCCAGCAGCGCTAGCGGGAGTGCAGATACGCAGTATTTT. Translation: CASSASGSADTQYF. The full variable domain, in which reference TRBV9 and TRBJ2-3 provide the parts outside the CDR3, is DSGVTQTPKHLITATGQRVTLRCSPRSGDLSVYWYQQSLDQGLQFLIQYYNGEERAKGNILERFSAQQFPDLHSELNLSSLELGDSALYFCASSASGSADTQYFGPGTRLTVL.

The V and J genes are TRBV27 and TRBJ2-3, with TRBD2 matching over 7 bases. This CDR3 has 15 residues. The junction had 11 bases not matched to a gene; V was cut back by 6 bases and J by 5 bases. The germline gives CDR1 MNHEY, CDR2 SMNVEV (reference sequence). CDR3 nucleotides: TGTGCCAGCAGGCAGGGCTGGGCGGGAGTAGATACGCAGTATTTT. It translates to CASRQGWAGVDTQYF.

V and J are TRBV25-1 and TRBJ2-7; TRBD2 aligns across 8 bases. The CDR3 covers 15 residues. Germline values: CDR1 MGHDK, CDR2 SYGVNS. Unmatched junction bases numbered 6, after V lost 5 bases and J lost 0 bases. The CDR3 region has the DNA TGTGCCAGCAGTCGAGCGGGAGCCCGCTCCTACGAGCAGTACTTC. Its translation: CASSRAGARSYEQYF.

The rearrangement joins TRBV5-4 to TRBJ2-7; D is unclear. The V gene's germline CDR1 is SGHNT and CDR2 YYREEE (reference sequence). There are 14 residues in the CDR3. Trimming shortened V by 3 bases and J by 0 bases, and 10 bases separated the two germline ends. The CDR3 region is CASSSKTDSYEQYF. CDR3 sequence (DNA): TGTGCCAGCAGCTCGAAGACCGACTCCTACGAGCAGTACTTC.

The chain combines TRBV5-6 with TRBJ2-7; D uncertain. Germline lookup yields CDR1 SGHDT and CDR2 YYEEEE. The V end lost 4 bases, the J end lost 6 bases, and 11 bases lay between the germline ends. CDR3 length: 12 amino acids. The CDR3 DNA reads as TGTGCCAGCAGCCTGGTAGTAGGCGAGCAGTACTTC. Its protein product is CASSLVVGEQYF.

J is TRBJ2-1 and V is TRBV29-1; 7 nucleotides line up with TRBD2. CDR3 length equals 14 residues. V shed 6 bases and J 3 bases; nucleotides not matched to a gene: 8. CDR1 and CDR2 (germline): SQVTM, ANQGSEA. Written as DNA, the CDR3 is TGCAGCGTGGAGGGGCTAGCGGACTACAATGAGCAGTTCTTC. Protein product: CSVEGLADYNEQFF.

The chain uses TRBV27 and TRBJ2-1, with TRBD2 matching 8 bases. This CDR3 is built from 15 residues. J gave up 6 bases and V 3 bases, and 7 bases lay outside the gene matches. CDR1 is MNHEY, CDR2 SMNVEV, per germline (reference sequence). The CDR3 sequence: CASSLKVAGLNEQFF. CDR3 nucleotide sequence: TGTGCCAGCAGTTTGAAGGTAGCGGGACTCAATGAGCAGTTCTTC.

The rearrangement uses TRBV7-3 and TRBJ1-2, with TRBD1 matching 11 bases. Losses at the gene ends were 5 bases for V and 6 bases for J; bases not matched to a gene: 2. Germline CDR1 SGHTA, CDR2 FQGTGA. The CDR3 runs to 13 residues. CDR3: CASSPDRGHGYTF. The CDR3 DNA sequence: TGTGCCAGCAGCCCGGACAGGGGGCATGGCTACACCTTC.